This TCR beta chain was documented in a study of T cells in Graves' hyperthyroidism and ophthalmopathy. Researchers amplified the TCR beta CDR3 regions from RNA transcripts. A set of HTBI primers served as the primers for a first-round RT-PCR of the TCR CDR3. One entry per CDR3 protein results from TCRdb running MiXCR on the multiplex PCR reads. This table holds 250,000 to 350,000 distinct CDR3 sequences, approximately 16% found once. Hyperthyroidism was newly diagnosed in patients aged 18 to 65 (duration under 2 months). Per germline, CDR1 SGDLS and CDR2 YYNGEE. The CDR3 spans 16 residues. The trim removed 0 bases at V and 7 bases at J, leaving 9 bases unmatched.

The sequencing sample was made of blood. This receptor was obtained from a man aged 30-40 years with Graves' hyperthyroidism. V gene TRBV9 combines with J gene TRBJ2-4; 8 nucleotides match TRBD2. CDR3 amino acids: CASSVGGTSGGNIQYF. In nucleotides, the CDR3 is TGTGCCAGCAGCGTAGGGGGTACTAGCGGAGGGAACATTCAGTACTTC.